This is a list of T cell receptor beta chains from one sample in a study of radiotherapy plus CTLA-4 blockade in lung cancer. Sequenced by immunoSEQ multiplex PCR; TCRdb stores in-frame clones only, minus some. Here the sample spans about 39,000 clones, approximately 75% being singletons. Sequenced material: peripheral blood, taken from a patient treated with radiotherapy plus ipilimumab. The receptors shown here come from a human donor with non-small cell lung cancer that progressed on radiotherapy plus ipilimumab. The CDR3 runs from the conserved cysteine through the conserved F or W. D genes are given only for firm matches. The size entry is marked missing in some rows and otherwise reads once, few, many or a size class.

DNA: TGTGCCAGCAGTTATCCGGGACAGGGGTTGACTGAAGCTTTCTTT; CDR3: CASSYPGQGLTEAFF; D: TRBD1; size: many; V: TRBV6-6; J: TRBJ1-1
DNA: TGCAGCGTTGTCGGGGGGACCACAGATACGCAGTATTTT; CDR3: CSVVGGTTDTQYF; D: TRBD2; size: NA; V: TRBV29-1; J: TRBJ2-3
DNA: TGTGCCAGCAGCCCCCGCCCAGCGGGACCCACAGATACGCAGTATTTT; CDR3: CASSPRPAGPTDTQYF; D: TRBD2; size: few; V: TRBV9; J: TRBJ2-3
DNA: TGTGCCAGCAAGACCGGGACAGGGGGCTACTATGGCTACACCTTC; CDR3: CASKTGTGGYYGYTF; D: TRBD1; size: NA; V: TRBV6-5; J: TRBJ1-2
DNA: TGCGCCAGCAGCCCCCGGGACTATTCACCCCTCCACTTT; CDR3: CASSPRDYSPLHF; D: NA; size: NA; V: TRBV4-1; J: TRBJ1-6
DNA: TGTGCCAGCAGCGATTCCGGGACAGGGGTCCATGGCTACACCTTC; CDR3: CASSDSGTGVHGYTF; D: TRBD1; size: NA; V: TRBV7-9; J: TRBJ1-2
DNA: TGCGCCAGCAGACTAAAAACCGAGACGGCGAACACTGAAGCTTTCTTT; CDR3: CASRLKTETANTEAFF; D: NA; size: NA; V: TRBV23-1; J: TRBJ1-1
DNA: TGTGCCAGCAGCAAAGACGGCAGGAATCATGGCTACACCTTC; CDR3: CASSKDGRNHGYTF; D: NA; size: once; V: TRBV6-1; J: TRBJ1-2
DNA: TGTGCCAGCAGCTTGGCTCAGGGGGTCGGGACCACTGAAGCTTTCTTT; CDR3: CASSLAQGVGTTEAFF; D: TRBD1; size: NA; V: TRBV5-5; J: TRBJ1-1
DNA: TGCGCCAGCAGCCAGAGCGGGCTAGCGGGGGGGGAGGACATTCAGTACTTC; CDR3: CASSQSGLAGGEDIQYF; D: TRBD2; size: NA; V: TRBV4-1; J: TRBJ2-4
DNA: TGTGCCAGCAGTTTCACAGGGATGAACACTGAAGCTTTCTTT; CDR3: CASSFTGMNTEAFF; D: NA; size: NA; V: TRBV27; J: TRBJ1-1
DNA: TGCGCCAGCAGCCAACGCAGCGGGGGCACGCAGTATTTT; CDR3: CASSQRSGGTQYF; D: TRBD2; size: NA; V: TRBV4-1; J: TRBJ2-3
DNA: TGCGCCAGCAGCCAAGATAGCCAGTACTCCTACGAGCAGTACTTC; CDR3: CASSQDSQYSYEQYF; D: NA; size: once; V: TRBV4-1; J: TRBJ2-7
DNA: TGTGCCAGCAGCTTAGGAACGAGCTCTGGAAACACCATATATTTT; CDR3: CASSLGTSSGNTIYF; D: NA; size: NA; V: TRBV11-2; J: TRBJ1-3
DNA: TGTGCCAGCAGTTTGGAGACAGGGGGCTTTAAAGCTTTCTTT; CDR3: CASSLETGGFKAFF; D: TRBD1; size: NA; V: TRBV28; J: TRBJ1-1
DNA: TGCGCCAGCAGCCAAGACGAAACCGGGACAGGGAATGGCTACACCTTC; CDR3: CASSQDETGTGNGYTF; D: TRBD1; size: NA; V: TRBV4-1; J: TRBJ1-2
DNA: TGTGCCAGCAGGGACCCGGGACAGGGTGGGTACGAGCAGTACTTC; CDR3: CASRDPGQGGYEQYF; D: TRBD1; size: NA; V: TRBV6-1; J: TRBJ2-7
DNA: TGTGCCAGCAGTTCAGATTTGCGCACAGATACGCAGTATTTT; CDR3: CASSSDLRTDTQYF; D: NA; size: NA; V: TRBV6-5; J: TRBJ2-3
DNA: TGTGCCAGCAGCCAAACTAGCAACAATGAGCAGTTCTTC; CDR3: CASSQTSNNEQFF; D: NA; size: NA; V: TRBV7-9; J: TRBJ2-1
DNA: TGTGCCAGCAGCGTCGGCGGGGGGGCGAACACCGGGGAGCTGTTTTTT; CDR3: CASSVGGGANTGELFF; D: TRBD2; size: NA; V: TRBV9; J: TRBJ2-2
DNA: TGTGCCAGCAGCGTGACAGGGGGTGACTCCTACGAGCAGTACTTC; CDR3: CASSVTGGDSYEQYF; D: TRBD1; size: once; V: TRBV7-3; J: TRBJ2-7
DNA: TGCGCCAGCAGCCCCATCTTGGGTAAACTAGCAACAGATACGCAGTATTTT; CDR3: CASSPILGKLATDTQYF; D: NA; size: NA; V: TRBV4-1; J: TRBJ2-3
DNA: TGTGCCAGCAGCCTCGGACTAGCGGGGGGTTCTAGCACAGATACGCAGTATTTT; CDR3: CASSLGLAGGSSTDTQYF; D: TRBD2; size: NA; V: TRBV7-9; J: TRBJ2-3
DNA: TGCAGCGTCCTCGAGACAGCTGCAGAGACCCAGTACTTC; CDR3: CSVLETAAETQYF; D: NA; size: NA; V: TRBV29-1; J: TRBJ2-5
DNA: TGTGCCAGCAGTTCCCTACAGGGAGATAATTCACCCCTCCACTTT; CDR3: CASSSLQGDNSPLHF; D: NA; size: NA; V: TRBV27; J: TRBJ1-6
DNA: TGTGCCAGCAGTCTGGGACTAGCAGAGACCCAGTACTTC; CDR3: CASSLGLAETQYF; D: TRBD2; size: NA; V: TRBV2; J: TRBJ2-5
DNA: TGTGCCAGCAGCTTAGGGGCCAGCTATAATTCACCCCTCCACTTT; CDR3: CASSLGASYNSPLHF; D: NA; size: NA; V: TRBV7-2; J: TRBJ1-6
DNA: TGTGCCAGCAGCGTGGGGGGTGGTGGGGGATCCGGGGAGCTGTTTTTT; CDR3: CASSVGGGGGSGELFF; D: NA; size: NA; V: TRBV9; J: TRBJ2-2
DNA: TGCGCCAGCAGTCAACCTCGGACGGACAGGGGCCTCCCGACGGTTAACTATGGCTACACCTTC; CDR3: CASSQPRTDRGLPTVNYGYTF; D: TRBD1; size: NA; V: TRBV23-1; J: TRBJ1-2
DNA: TGTGCTAGCAGCTTAGGGCTAGCGGGACGACAAGAGACCCAGTACTTC; CDR3: CASSLGLAGRQETQYF; D: TRBD2; size: NA; V: TRBV7-7; J: TRBJ2-5
DNA: TGTGCCAGCAGCTTAGATATAGTACAGGCTGGTAACTACGAGCAGTACTTC; CDR3: CASSLDIVQAGNYEQYF; D: NA; size: NA; V: TRBV11-2; J: TRBJ2-7
DNA: TGTGCCAGCAGGGGACAGTCTTATGGCTACACCTTC; CDR3: CASRGQSYGYTF; D: TRBD1; size: NA; V: TRBV2; J: TRBJ1-2
DNA: TGTGCCAGCAGCCGGACAGTAATAGAGACCCAGTACTTC; CDR3: CASSRTVIETQYF; D: NA; size: NA; V: TRBV7-3; J: TRBJ2-5
DNA: TGCGCCAGCAGCTCGCAGAAGAACACTGAAGCTTTCTTT; CDR3: CASSSQKNTEAFF; D: NA; size: NA; V: TRBV5-1; J: TRBJ1-1
DNA: TGTGCCAGCAGCGTAGGCGGGGGTCTTCAAGATACGCAGTATTTT; CDR3: CASSVGGGLQDTQYF; D: TRBD2; size: few; V: TRBV9; J: TRBJ2-3
DNA: TGCAGCGTTGACAGGACAGGGTTCTTTTCTAACTATGGCTACACCTTC; CDR3: CSVDRTGFFSNYGYTF; D: TRBD1; size: NA; V: TRBV29-1; J: TRBJ1-2
DNA: TGTGCCAGCAGATACGGGCCAAACACTGAAGCTTTCTTT; CDR3: CASRYGPNTEAFF; D: NA; size: NA; V: TRBV6-5; J: TRBJ1-1
DNA: TGCGCCAGCAGCCCTCGACTAGAACGCGAGCAGTACTTC; CDR3: CASSPRLEREQYF; D: NA; size: once; V: TRBV4-1; J: TRBJ2-7
DNA: TGTGCCAGCAGCCAAGTTTTGATAGCGGGACGGCAGTACTTC; CDR3: CASSQVLIAGRQYF; D: TRBD2; size: few; V: TRBV4-2; J: TRBJ2-7
DNA: TGTGCCATCAGTGAGTACAGGGTCGATGGCTACACCTTC; CDR3: CAISEYRVDGYTF; D: NA; size: once; V: TRBV10-3; J: TRBJ1-2
DNA: TGTGCCAGCCAAAAAGAGGGATCCCGCAATCAGCCCCAGCATTTT; CDR3: CASQKEGSRNQPQHF; D: NA; size: few; V: TRBV27; J: TRBJ1-5
DNA: TGTGCCAGCAGTGGTGAAATTGGGGGGAATCAGCCCCAGCATTTT; CDR3: CASSGEIGGNQPQHF; D: NA; size: NA; V: TRBV2; J: TRBJ1-5
DNA: TGTGCCAGCAGCTACGGACAGGGTTCTAGTTCACCCCTCCACTTT; CDR3: CASSYGQGSSSPLHF; D: TRBD1; size: NA; V: TRBV9; J: TRBJ1-6
DNA: TGTGCCAGCAGTTTAGGGTCTCAGGGTGGGGAAGCTTTCTTT; CDR3: CASSLGSQGGEAFF; D: NA; size: NA; V: TRBV27; J: TRBJ1-1